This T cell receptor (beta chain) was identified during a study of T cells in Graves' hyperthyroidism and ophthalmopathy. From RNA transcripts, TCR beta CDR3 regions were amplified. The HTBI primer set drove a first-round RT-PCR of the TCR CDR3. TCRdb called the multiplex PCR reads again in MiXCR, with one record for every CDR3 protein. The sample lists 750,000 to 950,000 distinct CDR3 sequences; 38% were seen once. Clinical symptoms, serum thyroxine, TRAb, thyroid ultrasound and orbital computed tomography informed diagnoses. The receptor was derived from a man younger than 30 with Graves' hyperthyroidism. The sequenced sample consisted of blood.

Here the CDR3 DNA reads TGCAGCGCCAGTGCTTTGGGGTACGAGCAGTACTTC. Translated: CSASALGYEQYF. The V gene is TRBV29-1, the J gene TRBJ2-7; D remains ambiguous. V dropped 7 bases and J dropped 4 bases, with 14 bases sitting between them. The CDR3 loop spans 12 amino acids. Germline V gene data show CDR1 as SQVTM and CDR2 as ANQGSEA.